This TCR beta chain is from a study of TIL therapy for anti-PD-1-resistant metastatic lung cancer. Across the study: Most patients had lung adenocarcinoma; four tumors were EGFR-mutant, two ALK-rearranged; half smoked currently or formerly.

Sequencing used immunoSEQ v3. The assay was immunoSEQ multiplex PCR, and TCRdb's table has in-frame clones only and misses some. The sample lists fewer than 20,000 clones, about four fifths occurring once. Time point reported: pre-treatment sample, taken before nivolumab and TIL therapy. The CDR3 totals 16 residues. V was clipped by 2 bases and J by 4 bases, with 16 bases between them. The germline gives CDR1 MGHRA, CDR2 YSYEKL. The sequence was collected from a person between 25 and 79 years old with non-small cell lung cancer. The specimen was blood, collected at baseline. This chain links TRBV4-1 with TRBJ2-3, with D perhaps matching TRBD2 (6 bases). The CDR3 is CASSQFGSAGADTQYF. The CDR3 DNA is TGCGCCAGCAGCCAATTCGGGAGCGCCGGGGCAGATACGCAGTATTTT.